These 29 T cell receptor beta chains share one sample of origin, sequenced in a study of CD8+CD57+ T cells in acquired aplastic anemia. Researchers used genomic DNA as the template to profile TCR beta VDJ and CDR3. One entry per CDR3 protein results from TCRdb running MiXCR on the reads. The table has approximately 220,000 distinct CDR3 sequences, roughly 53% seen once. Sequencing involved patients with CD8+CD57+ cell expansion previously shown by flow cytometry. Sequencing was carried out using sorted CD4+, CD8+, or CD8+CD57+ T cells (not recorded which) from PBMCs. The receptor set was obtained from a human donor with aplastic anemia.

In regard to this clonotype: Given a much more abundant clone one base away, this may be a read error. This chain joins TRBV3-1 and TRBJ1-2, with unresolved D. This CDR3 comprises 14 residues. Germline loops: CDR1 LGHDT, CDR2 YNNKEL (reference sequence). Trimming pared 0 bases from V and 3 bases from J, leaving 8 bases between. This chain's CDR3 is CASSQEVRDYGYTF. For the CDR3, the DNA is TGTGCCAGCAGCCAAGAGGTCAGAGACTATGGCTACACCTTC.

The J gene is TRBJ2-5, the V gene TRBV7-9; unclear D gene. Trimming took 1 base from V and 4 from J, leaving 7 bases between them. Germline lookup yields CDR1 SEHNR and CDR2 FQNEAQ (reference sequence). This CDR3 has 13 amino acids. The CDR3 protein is CASSLDWGETQYF. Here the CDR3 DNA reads TGTGCCAGCAGCTTAGATTGGGGAGAGACCCAGTACTTC.

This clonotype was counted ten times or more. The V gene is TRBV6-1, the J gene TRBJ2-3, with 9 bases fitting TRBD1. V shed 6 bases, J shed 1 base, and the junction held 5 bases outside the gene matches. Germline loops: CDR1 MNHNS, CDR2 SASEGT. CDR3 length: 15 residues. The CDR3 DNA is TGTGCCAGCAGCATGGACAGGGGAGGCACAGATACGCAGTATTTT. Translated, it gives CASSMDRGGTDTQYF.

The CDR3 protein is CASSLRGSETQYF. Written as DNA, the CDR3 is TGTGCCAGCAGCTTAAGAGGGTCAGAGACCCAGTACTTC. This chain links TRBV7-3 with TRBJ2-5, with D perhaps matching TRBD2 (5 bases). The length of the CDR3 is 13 residues. The germline V gene has CDR1 SGHTA and CDR2 FQGTGA. Trimming took off 1 base at V and 4 bases at J, with 7 bases between the two ends.

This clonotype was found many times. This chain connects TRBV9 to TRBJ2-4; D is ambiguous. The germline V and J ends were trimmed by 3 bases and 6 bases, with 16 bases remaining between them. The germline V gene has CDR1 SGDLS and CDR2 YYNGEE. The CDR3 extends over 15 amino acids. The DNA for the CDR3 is TGTGCCAGCAGCGGGCCACCGGGTATTGGAAACATTCAGTACTTC. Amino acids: CASSGPPGIGNIQYF.

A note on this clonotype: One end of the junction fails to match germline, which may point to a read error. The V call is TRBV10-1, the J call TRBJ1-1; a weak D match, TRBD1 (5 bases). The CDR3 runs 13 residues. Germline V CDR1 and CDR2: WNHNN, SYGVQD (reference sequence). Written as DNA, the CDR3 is TGTGCCATCAGTGAGTCCAGGGACACTGAAGCTTTCTTT. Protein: CAISESRDTEAFF.

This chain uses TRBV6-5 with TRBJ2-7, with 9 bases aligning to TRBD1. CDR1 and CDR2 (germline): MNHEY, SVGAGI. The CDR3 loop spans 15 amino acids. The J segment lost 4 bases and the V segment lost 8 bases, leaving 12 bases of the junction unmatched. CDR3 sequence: CASSGPGTGSYEQYF. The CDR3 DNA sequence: TGTGCCAGCTCCGGGCCCGGGACAGGGTCGTACGAGCAGTACTTC.

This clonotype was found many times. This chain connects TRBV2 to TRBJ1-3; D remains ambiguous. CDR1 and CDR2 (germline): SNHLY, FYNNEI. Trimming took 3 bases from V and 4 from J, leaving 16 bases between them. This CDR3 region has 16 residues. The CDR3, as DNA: TGTGCCAGCAGTGAGATAGTCTTCCCCCCAGGAAACACCATATATTTT. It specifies CASSEIVFPPGNTIYF.

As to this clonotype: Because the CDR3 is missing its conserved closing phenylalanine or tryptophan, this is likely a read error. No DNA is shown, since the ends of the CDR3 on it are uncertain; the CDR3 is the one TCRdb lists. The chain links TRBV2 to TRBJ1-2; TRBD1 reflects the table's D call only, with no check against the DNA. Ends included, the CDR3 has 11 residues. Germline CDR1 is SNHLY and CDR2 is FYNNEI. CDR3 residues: CASSEYPGQTY.

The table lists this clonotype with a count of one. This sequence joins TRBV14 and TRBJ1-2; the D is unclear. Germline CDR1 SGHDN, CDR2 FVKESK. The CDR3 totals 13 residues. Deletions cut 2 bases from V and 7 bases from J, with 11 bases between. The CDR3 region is CASSQPGRSGYTF. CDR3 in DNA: TGTGCCAGCAGCCAACCGGGAAGGTCTGGCTACACCTTC.

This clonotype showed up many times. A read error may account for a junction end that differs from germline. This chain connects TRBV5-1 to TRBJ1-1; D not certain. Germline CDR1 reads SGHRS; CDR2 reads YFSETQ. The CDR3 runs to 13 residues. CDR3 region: CASSLGANTEAFF. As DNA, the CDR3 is TGTGCCAGCAGCTTAGGTGCGAACACTGAAGCTTTCTTT.

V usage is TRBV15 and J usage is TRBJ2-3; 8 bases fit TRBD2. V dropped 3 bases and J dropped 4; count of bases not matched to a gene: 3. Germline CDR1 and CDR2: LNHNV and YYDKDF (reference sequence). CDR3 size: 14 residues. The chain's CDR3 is CATSSGGAPDTQYF. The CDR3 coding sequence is TGTGCCACCAGCAGCGGGGGGGCCCCAGATACGCAGTATTTT.

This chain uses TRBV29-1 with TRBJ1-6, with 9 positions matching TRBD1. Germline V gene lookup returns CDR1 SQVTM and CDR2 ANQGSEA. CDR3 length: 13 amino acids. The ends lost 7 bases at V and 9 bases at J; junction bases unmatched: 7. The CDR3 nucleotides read TGCAGCGGGGGGACAGGGATCAGTTCACCCCTCCACTTT. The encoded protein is CSGGTGISSPLHF.

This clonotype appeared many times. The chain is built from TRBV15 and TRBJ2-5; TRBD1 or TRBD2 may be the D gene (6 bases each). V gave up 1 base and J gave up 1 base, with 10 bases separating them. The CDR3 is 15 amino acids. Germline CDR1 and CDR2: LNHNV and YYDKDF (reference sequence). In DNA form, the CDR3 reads TGTGCCACCAGCAGAGGTGGAGGGGGCCAAGAGACCCAGTACTTC. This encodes CATSRGGGGQETQYF. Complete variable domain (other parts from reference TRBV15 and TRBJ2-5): DAMVIQNPRYQVTQFGKPVTLSCSQTLNHNVMYWYQQKSSQAPKLLFHYYDKDFNNEADTPDNFQSRRPNTSFCFLDIRSPGLGDTAMYLCATSRGGGGQETQYFGPGTRLLVL.

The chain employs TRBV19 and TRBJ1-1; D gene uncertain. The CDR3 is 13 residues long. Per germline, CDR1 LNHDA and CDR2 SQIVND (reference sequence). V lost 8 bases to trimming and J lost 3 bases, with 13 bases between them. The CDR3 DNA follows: TGTGCCAGTCGAGTGGGGTTGGACACTGAAGCTTTCTTT. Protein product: CASRVGLDTEAFF.

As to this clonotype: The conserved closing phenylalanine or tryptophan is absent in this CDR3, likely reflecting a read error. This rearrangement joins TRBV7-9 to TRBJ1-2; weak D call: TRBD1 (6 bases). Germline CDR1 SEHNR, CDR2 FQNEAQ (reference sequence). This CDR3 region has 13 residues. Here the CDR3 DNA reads TGTGTCAGCAGCGAGGGGGGGTACTATGGCTACACCCTC. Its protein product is CVSSEGGYYGYTL.

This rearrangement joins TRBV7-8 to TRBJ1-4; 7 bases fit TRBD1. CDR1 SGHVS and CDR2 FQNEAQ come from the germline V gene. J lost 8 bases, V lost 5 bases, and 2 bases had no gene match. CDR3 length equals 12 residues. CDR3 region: CASSADREKLFF. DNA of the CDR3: TGTGCCAGCAGCGCGGACAGGGAAAAACTGTTTTTT.

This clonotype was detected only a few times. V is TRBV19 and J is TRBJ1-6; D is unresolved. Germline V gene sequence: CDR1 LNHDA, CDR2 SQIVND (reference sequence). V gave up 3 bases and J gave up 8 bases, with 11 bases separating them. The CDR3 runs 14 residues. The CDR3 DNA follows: TGTGCCAGTAGTATTCGAGGGTCGGATTCACCCCTCCACTTT. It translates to CASSIRGSDSPLHF.

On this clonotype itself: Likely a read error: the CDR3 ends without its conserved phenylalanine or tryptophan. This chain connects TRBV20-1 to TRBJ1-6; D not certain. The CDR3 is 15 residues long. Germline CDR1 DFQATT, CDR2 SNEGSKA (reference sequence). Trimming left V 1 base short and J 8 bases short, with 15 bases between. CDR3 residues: CSARGHTDGDSPLHL. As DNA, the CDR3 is TGCAGTGCTAGAGGTCACACCGACGGAGATTCACCCCTCCACTTG.

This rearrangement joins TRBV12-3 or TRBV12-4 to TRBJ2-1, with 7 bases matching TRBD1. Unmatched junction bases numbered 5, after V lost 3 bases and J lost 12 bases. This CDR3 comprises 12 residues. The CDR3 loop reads CASSFFTGVQFF. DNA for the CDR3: TGTGCCAGCAGTTTTTTTACAGGGGTGCAGTTCTTC.

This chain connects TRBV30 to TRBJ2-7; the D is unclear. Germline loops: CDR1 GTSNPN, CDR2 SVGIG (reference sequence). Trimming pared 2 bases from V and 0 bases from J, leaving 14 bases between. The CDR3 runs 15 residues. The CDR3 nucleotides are TGTGCCTGGAGTAGGGAATTATCCCTCTCCTACGAGCAGTACTTC. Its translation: CAWSRELSLSYEQYF.

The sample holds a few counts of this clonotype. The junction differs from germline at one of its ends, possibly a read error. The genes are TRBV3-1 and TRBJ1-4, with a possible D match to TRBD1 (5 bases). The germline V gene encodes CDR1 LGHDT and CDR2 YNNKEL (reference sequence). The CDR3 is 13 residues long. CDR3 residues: CASRQDSRGKLFF. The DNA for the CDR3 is TGTGCCAGCAGACAAGATTCGAGGGGAAAACTGTTTTTT. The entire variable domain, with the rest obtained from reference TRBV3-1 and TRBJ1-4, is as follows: DTAVSQTPKYLVTQMGNDKSIKCEQNLGHDTMYWYKQDSKKFLKIMFSYNNKELIINETVPNRFSPKSPDKAHLNLHINSLELGDSAVYFCASRQDSRGKLFFGSGTQLSVL.

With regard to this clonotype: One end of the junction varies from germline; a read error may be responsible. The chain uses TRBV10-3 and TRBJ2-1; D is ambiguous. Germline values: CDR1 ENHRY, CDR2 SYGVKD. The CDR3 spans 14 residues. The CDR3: CASSDLQYYNGQFF. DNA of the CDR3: TGTGCCAGCAGTGACCTACAATACTACAATGGGCAGTTCTTC.

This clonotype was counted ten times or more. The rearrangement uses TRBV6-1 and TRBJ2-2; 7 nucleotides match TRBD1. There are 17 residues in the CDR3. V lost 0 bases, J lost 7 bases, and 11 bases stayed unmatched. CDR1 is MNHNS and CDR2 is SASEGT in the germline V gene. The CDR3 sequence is CASSEAATGVGGGELFF. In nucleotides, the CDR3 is TGTGCCAGCAGTGAAGCGGCCACAGGGGTAGGCGGCGGGGAGCTGTTTTTT.

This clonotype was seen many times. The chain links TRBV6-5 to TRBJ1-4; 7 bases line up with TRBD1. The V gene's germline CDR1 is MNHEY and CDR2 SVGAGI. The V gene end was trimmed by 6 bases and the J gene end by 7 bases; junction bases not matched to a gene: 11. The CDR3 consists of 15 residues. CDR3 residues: CASRNRQGFGEKLFF. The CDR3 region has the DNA TGTGCCAGCAGAAATAGACAGGGTTTTGGTGAAAAACTGTTTTTT.

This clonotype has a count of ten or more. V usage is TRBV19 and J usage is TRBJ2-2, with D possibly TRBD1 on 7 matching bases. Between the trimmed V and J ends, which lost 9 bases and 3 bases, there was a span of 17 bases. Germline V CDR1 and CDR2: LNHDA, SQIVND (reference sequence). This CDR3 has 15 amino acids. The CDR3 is CASLTGRGYTGELFF. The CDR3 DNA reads TGTGCCAGCCTGACAGGGCGGGGATACACCGGGGAGCTGTTTTTT.

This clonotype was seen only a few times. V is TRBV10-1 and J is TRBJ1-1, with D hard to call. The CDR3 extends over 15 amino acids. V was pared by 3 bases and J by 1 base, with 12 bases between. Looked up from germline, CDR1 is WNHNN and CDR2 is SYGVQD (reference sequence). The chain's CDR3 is CASSETRWWNTEAFF. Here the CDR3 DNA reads TGCGCCAGCAGTGAAACCAGATGGTGGAACACTGAAGCTTTCTTT.

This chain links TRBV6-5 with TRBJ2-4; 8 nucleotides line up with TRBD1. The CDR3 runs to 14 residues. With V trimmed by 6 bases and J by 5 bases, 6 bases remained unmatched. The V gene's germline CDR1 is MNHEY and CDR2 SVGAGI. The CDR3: CASSYDRGQNIQYF. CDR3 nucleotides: TGTGCCAGCAGCTACGACAGGGGTCAAAACATTCAGTACTTC.

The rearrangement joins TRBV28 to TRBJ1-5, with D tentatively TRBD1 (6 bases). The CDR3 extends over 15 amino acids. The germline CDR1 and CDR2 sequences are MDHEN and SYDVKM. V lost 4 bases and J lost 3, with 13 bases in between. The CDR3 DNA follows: TGTGCCAGCAGTTCTAGGGGGGGCCACAATCAGCCCCAGCATTTT. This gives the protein CASSSRGGHNQPQHF.